The clone carrying this T cell receptor (beta chain) was counted a single time. This sample is drawn from a study of regulatory T cells in long-lasting Graves disease. The CDR3 loop spans 17 amino acids. V dropped 4 bases and J dropped 0 bases, with 18 bases sitting between them. Per the germline V gene, CDR1 is MGHDK and CDR2 is SYGVNS. Construction of the TCR beta libraries employed iRepertoire HTBI primers in conjunction with Arm-PCR of CDR3 regions. TCRdb processed the multiplex PCR reads anew with MiXCR; each CDR3 protein has one entry. The table has 400,000 to 650,000 distinct CDR3 sequences, more than 15% seen once. Documented time point: newly diagnosed GD, antithyroid drugs for less than 3 months. Extracted PBMC RNA gave rise to the TCR library. Peripheral blood, at roughly 9 milliliters, went into EDTA tubes. These data also formed part of another study, on T cells in Graves' hyperthyroidism and ophthalmopathy. As that report states: The study left out patients who had uncontrolled infection, other autoimmune disease, pregnancy or lactation. First-round RT-PCR of the TCR CDR3 relied on the HTBI primer set. Ophthalmopathy prediction by the model preceded onset by a median about 6.5 months.

This clonotype was obtained from a woman aged 40-60 years with Graves disease. The chain carries TRBV25-1 and TRBJ1-2, with a possible D match to TRBD1 (6 bases). The sequencing here drew on peripheral blood mononuclear cells (PBMCs), taken at new diagnosis, from a patient treated with antithyroid drugs. The CDR3 is CASSGHRDPLANYGYTF. CDR3 bases: TGTGCCAGCAGTGGACACAGGGACCCCTTAGCTAACTATGGCTACACCTTC.